This section outlines one T cell receptor (beta chain) sequence together with its context. The antigen is not known. With the Oncomine TCR Beta short-read assay, DNA from cultured CD4+ T cells was sequenced. TCRdb re-derived calls from the PCR reads in MiXCR, one entry per CDR3 protein. This sample yields roughly 15,000 distinct CDR3 sequences, of which under 65% are seen a single time; more than 12% belongs to the top ten. These data belong to a study of vaccination and CD4 T cells after COVID-19. The V end lost 3 bases, the J end lost 8 bases, and 17 bases lay between the germline ends. The CDR3 consists of 14 residues. CDR1 and CDR2 from the germline V gene are DFQATT and SNEGSKA (reference sequence). The treatment: roughly 11-day PBMC culture with coronavirus spike peptide pools or control peptides (ViraFEST assay).

This sequence was found in a human donor who had recovered from COVID-19. Sequencing was done on a sample of CD4+ T cells from blood, cultured in vitro. This chain uses TRBV20-1 with TRBJ1-5; a possible D gene is TRBD1 (6 bases). DNA of the CDR3: TGCAGTGCTAGGTCCGACAGGACCCACAAGCCCCAGCATTTT. This sequence encodes CSARSDRTHKPQHF.